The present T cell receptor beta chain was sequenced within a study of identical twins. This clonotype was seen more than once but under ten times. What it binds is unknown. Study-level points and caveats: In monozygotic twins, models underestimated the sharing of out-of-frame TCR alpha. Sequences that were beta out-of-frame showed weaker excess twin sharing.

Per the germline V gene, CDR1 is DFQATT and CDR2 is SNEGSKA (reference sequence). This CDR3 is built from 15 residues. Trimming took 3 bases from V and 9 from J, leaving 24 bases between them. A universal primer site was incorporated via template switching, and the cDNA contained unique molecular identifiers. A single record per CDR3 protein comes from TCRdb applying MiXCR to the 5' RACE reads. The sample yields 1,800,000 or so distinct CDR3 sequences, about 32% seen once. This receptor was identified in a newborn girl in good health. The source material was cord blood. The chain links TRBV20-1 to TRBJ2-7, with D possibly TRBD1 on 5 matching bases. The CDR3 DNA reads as TGCAGTGCTAGTCATCAGGGTGGCGCCAGGTTTGGGCAGTACTTC. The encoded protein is CSASHQGGARFGQYF.